These 4 T cell receptor beta chains originate from one sample sequenced in a study of regulatory T cells in long-lasting Graves disease (dated by TCRdb to about 2021). The label giving this sample's time point can be read as: newly diagnosed GD, antithyroid drugs for less than 3 months. For both TCR sequencing and RNA sequencing, RNA was extracted from PBMCs using TRIzol. The protocol used for the library was multiplex PCR. The run used an Illumina HiSeq 4000. CDR3 regions were amplified by Arm-PCR with iRepertoire HTBI primers to construct TCR beta libraries. TCRdb applied fastp at Q25 and MiXCR to the public reads, then kept only in-frame beta chains. Entries that share a CDR3 protein sequence are merged under the most common genes and DNA. Across this sample there are roughly 420,000 distinct CDR3 sequences, with 16% seen only once. Approximately 22% of the sample is held by the ten biggest clonotypes.

The same data also contributed to another study, on T cells in Graves' hyperthyroidism and ophthalmopathy.

Sequencing was performed on peripheral blood mononuclear cells (PBMCs), taken at new diagnosis, from a patient treated with antithyroid drugs. The source is a young woman with Graves disease. Donor details come from another sample of the same person, matched by shared clones.

This clonotype was picked up many times. The genes are TRBV20-1 and TRBJ2-3; D uncertain. V was cut by 4 bases and J by 1 base, with 15 bases left in between. Germline V gene sequence: CDR1 DFQATT, CDR2 SNEGSKA (reference sequence). The CDR3 totals 15 residues. CDR3 loop: CSATTSPIRTDTQYF. The CDR3 coding sequence is TGCAGTGCTACCACCAGCCCCATCCGCACAGATACGCAGTATTTT.

The chain recombines TRBV10-3 with TRBJ2-1; 8 positions agree with TRBD1. Germline V lookup: CDR1 ENHRY, CDR2 SYGVKD. Trimming cost V 6 bases and J 4 bases; bases outside gene matches: 5. The CDR3 is 14 residues long. CDR3 DNA sequence: TGTGCCATCAGGCGGGACAGGCAGTACAATGAGCAGTTCTTC. Its protein product is CAIRRDRQYNEQFF.

The chain recombines TRBV3-1 with TRBJ2-5; 7 nucleotides line up with TRBD2. Germline trimming cut 1 base from V and 0 bases from J; bases unmatched to any gene: 2. Germline V CDR1 and CDR2: LGHDT, YNNKEL (reference sequence). The CDR3 runs 15 residues. The CDR3 loop reads CASSQGREYQETQYF. CDR3 bases: TGTGCCAGCAGCCAAGGGCGGGAGTACCAAGAGACCCAGTACTTC.

The gene calls are TRBV4-3 and TRBJ1-5, with D hard to call. This CDR3 has 16 amino acids. Trimming took 0 bases from V and 4 from J, leaving 13 bases between them. Germline V gene lookup returns CDR1 LGHNA and CDR2 YSLEER. The CDR3 bases are TGCGCCAGCAGCCAAGATCTTGCTGCTTCAAATCAGCCCCAGCATTTT. Translation: CASSQDLAASNQPQHF.